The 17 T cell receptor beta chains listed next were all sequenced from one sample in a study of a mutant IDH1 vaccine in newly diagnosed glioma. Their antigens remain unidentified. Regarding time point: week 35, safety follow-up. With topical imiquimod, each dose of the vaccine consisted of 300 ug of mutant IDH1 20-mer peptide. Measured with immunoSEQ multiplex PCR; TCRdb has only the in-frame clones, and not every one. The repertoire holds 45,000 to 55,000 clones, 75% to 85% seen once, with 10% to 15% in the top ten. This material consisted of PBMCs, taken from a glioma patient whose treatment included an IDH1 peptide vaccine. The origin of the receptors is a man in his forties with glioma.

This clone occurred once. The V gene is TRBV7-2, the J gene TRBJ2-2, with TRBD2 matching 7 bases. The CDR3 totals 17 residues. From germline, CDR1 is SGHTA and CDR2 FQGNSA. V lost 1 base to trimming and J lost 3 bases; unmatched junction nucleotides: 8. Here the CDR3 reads CASSLGWSSGDTGELFF. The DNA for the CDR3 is TGTGCCAGCAGCTTAGGTTGGTCCAGCGGGGACACCGGGGAGCTGTTTTTT.

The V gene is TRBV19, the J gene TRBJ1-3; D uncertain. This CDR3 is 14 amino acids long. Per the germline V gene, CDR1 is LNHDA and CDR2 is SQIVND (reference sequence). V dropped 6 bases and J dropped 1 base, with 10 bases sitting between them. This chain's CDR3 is CASSYIGSGNTIYF. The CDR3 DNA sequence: TGTGCCAGTAGCTATATAGGTTCTGGAAACACCATATATTTT.

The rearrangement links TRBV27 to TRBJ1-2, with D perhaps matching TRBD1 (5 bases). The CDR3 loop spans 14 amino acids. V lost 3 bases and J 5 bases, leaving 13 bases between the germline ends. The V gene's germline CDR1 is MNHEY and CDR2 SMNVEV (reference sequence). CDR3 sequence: CASSFNGGGYGYTF. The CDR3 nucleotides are TGTGCCAGCAGTTTTAACGGGGGTGGGTATGGCTACACCTTC.

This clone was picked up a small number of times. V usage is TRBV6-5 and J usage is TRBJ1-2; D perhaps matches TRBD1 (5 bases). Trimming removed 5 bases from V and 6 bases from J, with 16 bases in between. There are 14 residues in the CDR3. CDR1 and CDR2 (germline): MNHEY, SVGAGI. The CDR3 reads CASSQTGHSDGYTF. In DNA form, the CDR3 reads TGTGCCAGCAGTCAAACAGGACATTCGGATGGCTACACCTTC.

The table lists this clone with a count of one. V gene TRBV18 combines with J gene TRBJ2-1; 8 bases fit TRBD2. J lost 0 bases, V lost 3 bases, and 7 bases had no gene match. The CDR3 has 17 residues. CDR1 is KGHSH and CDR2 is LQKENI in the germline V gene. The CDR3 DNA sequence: TGTGCCAGCTCACCTCCACTAGCGGACAGCTCCTACAATGAGCAGTTCTTC. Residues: CASSPPLADSSYNEQFF.

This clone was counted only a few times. The CDR3: CAISRQGGGGTEAFF. CDR3 DNA sequence: TGTGCCATCAGCCGTCAGGGCGGAGGGGGCACTGAAGCTTTCTTT. The chain couples TRBV10-3 to TRBJ1-1; tentatively, D is TRBD1 (6 bases). The V end was cut by 6 bases, the J end by 4 bases, with 18 bases between. This CDR3 is 15 amino acids long. Germline CDR1 and CDR2: ENHRY and SYGVKD.

In DNA form, the CDR3 reads TGTGCCAGTAGTACCGAGCGGGCCAGGTCTGGGGAGCTGTTTTTT. Its translation: CASSTERARSGELFF. The chain has TRBV19 and TRBJ2-2, with D possibly being TRBD2 (6 bases). Germline assignment: CDR1 LNHDA and CDR2 SQIVND (reference sequence). The CDR3 covers 15 residues. V lost 4 bases, J lost 8 bases, and 17 bases lay in between.

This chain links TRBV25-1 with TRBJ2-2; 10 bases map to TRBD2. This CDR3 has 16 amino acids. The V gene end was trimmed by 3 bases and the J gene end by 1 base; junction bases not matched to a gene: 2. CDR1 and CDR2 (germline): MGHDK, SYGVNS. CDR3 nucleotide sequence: TGTGCCAGCAGTGACACTAGCGGGATGAACACCGGGGAGCTGTTTTTT. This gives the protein CASSDTSGMNTGELFF.

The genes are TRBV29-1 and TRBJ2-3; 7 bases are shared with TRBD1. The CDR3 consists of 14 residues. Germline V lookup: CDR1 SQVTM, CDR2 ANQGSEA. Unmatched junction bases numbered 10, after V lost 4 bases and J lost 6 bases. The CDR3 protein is CSVVLTGVGDTQYF. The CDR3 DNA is TGCAGCGTTGTACTCACAGGGGTGGGGGATACGCAGTATTTT.

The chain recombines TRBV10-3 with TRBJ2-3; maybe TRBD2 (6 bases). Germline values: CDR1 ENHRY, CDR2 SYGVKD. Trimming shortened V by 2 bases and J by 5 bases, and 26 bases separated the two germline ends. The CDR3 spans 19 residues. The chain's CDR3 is CAISEKIGSGGVRVDTQYF. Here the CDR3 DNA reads TGTGCCATCAGTGAGAAAATAGGCTCCGGAGGGGTTCGCGTAGATACGCAGTATTTT.

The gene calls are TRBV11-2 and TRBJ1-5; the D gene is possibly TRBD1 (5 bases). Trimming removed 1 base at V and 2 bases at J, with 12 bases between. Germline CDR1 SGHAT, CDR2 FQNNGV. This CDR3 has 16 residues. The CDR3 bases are TGTGCCAGCAGCTTAGGGCTAGGGGCGCGCAATCAGCCCCAGCATTTT. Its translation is CASSLGLGARNQPQHF.

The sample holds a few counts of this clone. CDR3: CATSTGNTEAFF. The CDR3 DNA reads as TGTGCCACCTCAACAGGGAACACTGAAGCTTTCTTT. This rearrangement joins TRBV10-3 to TRBJ1-1; possible D gene TRBD1, 5 bases. CDR3 length: 12 residues. Trimming pared 10 bases from V and 1 base from J, leaving 10 bases between. CDR1 ENHRY and CDR2 SYGVKD come from the germline V gene.

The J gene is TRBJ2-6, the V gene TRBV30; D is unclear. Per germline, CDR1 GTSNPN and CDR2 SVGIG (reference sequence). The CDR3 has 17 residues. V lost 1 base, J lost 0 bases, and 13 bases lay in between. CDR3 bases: TGTGCCTGGAGTGGGTCGGCAGTTGGCTCTGGGGCCAACGTCCTGACTTTC. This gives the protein CAWSGSAVGSGANVLTF.

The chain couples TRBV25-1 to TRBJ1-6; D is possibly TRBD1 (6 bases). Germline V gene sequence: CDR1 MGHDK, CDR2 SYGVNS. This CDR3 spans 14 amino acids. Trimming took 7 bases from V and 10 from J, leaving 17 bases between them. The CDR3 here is CASTEGGVLSPLHF. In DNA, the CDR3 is TGTGCCAGCACCGAAGGGGGGGTTTTGTCACCCCTCCACTTT.

For the CDR3, the DNA is TGTGCCAGCAGTTCGAGAAATGAGCAGTTCTTC. As protein: CASSSRNEQFF. The chain recombines TRBV6-5 with TRBJ2-1; D uncertain. Germline V gene data show CDR1 as MNHEY and CDR2 as SVGAGI. Trimming left V 4 bases short and J 7 bases short, with 5 bases between. CDR3 size: 11 residues.

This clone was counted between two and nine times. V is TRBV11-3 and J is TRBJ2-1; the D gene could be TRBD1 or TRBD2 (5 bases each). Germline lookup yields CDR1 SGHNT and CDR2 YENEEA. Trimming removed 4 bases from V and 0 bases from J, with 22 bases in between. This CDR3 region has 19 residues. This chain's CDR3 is CASSSPFQPGPSSYNEQFF. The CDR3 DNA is TGTGCCAGCAGCTCCCCCTTCCAACCGGGACCCAGCTCCTACAATGAGCAGTTCTTC.

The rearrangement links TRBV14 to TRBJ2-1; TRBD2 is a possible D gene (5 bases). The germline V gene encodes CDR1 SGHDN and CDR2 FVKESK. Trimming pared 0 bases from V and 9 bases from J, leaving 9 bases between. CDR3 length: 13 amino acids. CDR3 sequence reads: CASSQDLASEQFF. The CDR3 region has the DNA TGTGCCAGCAGCCAAGATCTAGCAAGTGAGCAGTTCTTC.